This entry concerns a single T cell receptor beta chain. The data are from a study of OX40 agonist ivuxolimab in advanced cancers. Across the study: Patients took ivuxolimab, an agonistic anti-OX40 (CD134) antibody.

The data were produced by immunoSEQ multiplex PCR, yet TCRdb's version contains in-frame clones alone and is incomplete. The sample has about 39,000 clones, 92% seen once; the top ten hold around 20%. CDR3 size: 12 residues. V was cut by 5 bases and J by 3 bases, with 7 bases left in between. The germline V gene encodes CDR1 GTSNPN and CDR2 SVGIG (reference sequence). The source material was CD4+ or CD8+ T cells sorted from blood, sampled in a trial of the OX40 agonist ivuxolimab. This chain joins TRBV30 and TRBJ2-2; no firm D call. The TCR sequence derives from an adult with an advanced solid tumor such as melanoma, head and neck, liver or kidney cancer. CDR3 residues: CAWDPDTGELFF. The DNA of the CDR3 is TGTGCCTGGGACCCGGACACCGGGGAGCTGTTTTTT.